The subject of this entry is one TCR beta chain. The data derive from a study of tumor-infiltrating lymphocytes in primary liver carcinoma. Out of unsorted whole blood came the blood RNA, and germline DNA was extracted as well. This CDR3 comprises 14 residues. From germline, CDR1 is MNHEY and CDR2 SVGEGT. V trimming: 5 bases; J trimming: 9 bases; junction bases outside the gene matches: 12. A primer in the constant region served to generate TCR beta cDNA from 500 to 600 ng of total RNA. ARM-PCR was slightly modified, and three nested multiplex PCR rounds with it gave rise to the TCR beta libraries. TRBV1-TRBV30 forward primers paired with a C-beta reverse primer were used in the first two PCR rounds, which ran roughly 10 cycles each. TCRdb re-derived calls from the multiplex PCR reads in MiXCR, one entry per CDR3 protein. Of about 310,000 distinct CDR3 sequences listed, approximately 54% were seen once; the top ten hold about 17%.

This rearrangement joins TRBV6-2 or TRBV6-3 to TRBJ2-7; 8 bases agree with TRBD1. This sequence originates from a woman aged 30 to 39 with primary liver carcinoma and hepatitis B virus infection. The sequencing sample was made of peripheral blood. The CDR3 spells CASSPQGGPNGQYF. For the CDR3, the DNA is TGTGCCAGCAGTCCACAGGGGGGACCCAACGGGCAGTACTTC.